Listed below are T cell receptor beta chains from one sample, sequenced in a study of blood T cells in healthy people across ages. One entry per CDR3 protein, called by TCRdb with MiXCR from the 5' RACE reads. The sample contains about 760,000 distinct CDR3 sequences, roughly 56% of which appear only once. Material for sequencing was blood. The receptors originated from a man aged 40-49 years in good health. Both conserved end residues are part of each CDR3. A D gene is named only where the DNA matches it firmly. Rows give clone size only sometimes, using once, few, many, or a class for an expanded clone.

TRBJ2-2 | - | 14 | TRBV11-2 | - | TGTGCCAGCAGCTTAGCCCCGTCGGCCGGGGAGCTGTTTTTT | CASSLAPSAGELFF
TRBJ2-3 | TRBD2 | 15 | TRBV29-1 | many | TGCAGCGTGGGTGGGACTAGCGCTTTCACAGATACGCAGTATTTT | CSVGGTSAFTDTQYF
TRBJ1-2 | - | 13 | TRBV20-1 | - | TGCAGTGCTAGAGTCTCTCAGGGTGGGGGCTACACCTTC | CSARVSQGGGYTF
TRBJ2-1 | TRBD2 | 15 | TRBV5-1 | few | TGCGCCAGCAGCTTGGTGCTAGCGGGGATGAGTGAGCAGTTCTTC | CASSLVLAGMSEQFF
TRBJ2-4 | - | 17 | TRBV7-3 | - | TGTGCCAGCAGCTTGGGACTGATGGGCCTAGAAAAAAACATTCAGTACTTC | CASSLGLMGLEKNIQYF
TRBJ2-7 | - | 15 | TRBV29-1 | few | TGCAGCGTTAGGCCCGGGGCAGGGCGCAATTACGAGCAGTACTTC | CSVRPGAGRNYEQYF
TRBJ2-6 | - | 18 | TRBV13 | - | TGTGCCAGCAGCTTAGAAGCGGGCCTGTATTCTGGGGCCAACGTCCTGACTTTC | CASSLEAGLYSGANVLTF
TRBJ2-7 | TRBD1 | 16 | TRBV7-9 | - | TGTGCCAGCAGTTTAGACAGGGCAGGACTTGACTACGAGCAGTACTTC | CASSLDRAGLDYEQYF
TRBJ2-7 | - | 16 | TRBV7-2 | few | TGTGCCAGCAGCTTATATGACACCTTGGAGGGCTACGAGCAGTACTTC | CASSLYDTLEGYEQYF
TRBJ2-7 | - | 11 | TRBV12-3/TRBV12-4 | once | TGTGCCAGCAGTTTAGGTCCCGAGCTGTACTTC | CASSLGPELYF
TRBJ2-3 | - | 18 | TRBV14 | - | TGTGCCAGCAGCCAAGATCTTGGGGCCGCACCTAGCACAGATACGCAGTATTTT | CASSQDLGAAPSTDTQYF
TRBJ2-5 | TRBD2 | 16 | TRBV5-1 | - | TGCGCCAGCAGCTCCGGACTAGCGGGATCGGAAGAGACCCAGTACTTC | CASSSGLAGSEETQYF
TRBJ2-5 | - | 14 | TRBV28 | few | TGTGCCAGCAGTTCGTACTCAGTTTTGAATGAGCAGTACTTC | CASSSYSVLNEQYF
TRBJ2-3 | - | 15 | TRBV29-1 | few | TGCAGCGTTGAAGGAAGTGCCTCAGGCACAGATACGCAGTATTTT | CSVEGSASGTDTQYF
TRBJ2-6 | - | 17 | TRBV5-1 | - | TGCGCCAGCAGCTTGGTTCAGGTGGGATCTGGGGCCAACGTCCTGACTTTC | CASSLVQVGSGANVLTF
TRBJ2-5 | TRBD2 | 15 | TRBV18 | - | TGTGCCAGCTCCCCACTAGCGGGGCCTGAGGAGACCCAGTACTTC | CASSPLAGPEETQYF
TRBJ2-3 | - | 15 | TRBV11-2 | - | TGTGCCAGCAGCTTAGATGAGGGTCGGGCAGATACGCAGTATTTT | CASSLDEGRADTQYF
TRBJ2-7 | TRBD1 | 16 | TRBV5-6 | - | TGTGCCAGCAGCTTGGAGGGACAGCCGAGCTCCTACGAGCAGTACTTC | CASSLEGQPSSYEQYF
TRBJ2-2 | - | 16 | TRBV29-1 | - | TGCAGCGTTCCCGCTAGCCCCATATTTAACACCGGGGAGCTGTTTTTT | CSVPASPIFNTGELFF
TRBJ1-1 | - | 16 | TRBV6-5 | - | TGTGCCAGCAGTTCCCACAGGGCGAGTCAGAACACTGAAGCTTTCTTT | CASSSHRASQNTEAFF
TRBJ2-2 | - | 14 | TRBV11-2 | - | TGTGCCAGCAGCTGGGGGGCGAACACCGGGGAGCTGTTTTTT | CASSWGANTGELFF
TRBJ2-7 | TRBD2 | 15 | TRBV7-8 | few | TGTGCCAGCAGCGACCCGGGACTAGCGGTATACGAGCAGTACTTC | CASSDPGLAVYEQYF
TRBJ2-3 | TRBD2 | 14 | TRBV5-5 | - | TGTGCCAGCAGCCGTAGCGGGCCCCCAGATACGCAGTATTTT | CASSRSGPPDTQYF
TRBJ1-4 | - | 17 | TRBV10-3 | - | TGTGCCATCAGTGAGTCGACGAGACGGGGCACTAATGAAAAACTGTTTTTT | CAISESTRRGTNEKLFF